One sample yielded the 30 T cell receptor beta chains listed below, sequenced in a study of T cell changes during pregnancy in multiple sclerosis. This table comes from immunoSEQ multiplex PCR, and its TCRdb copy is limited to in-frame clones, with some not included. The table lists under 80,000 clones, around nine tenths of them singletons. Sequencing was performed on peripheral blood, taken after pregnancy. Every receptor here comes from a female donor in good health, enrolled as a control in a pregnancy study.

The chain combines TRBV25-1 with TRBJ2-5, with D perhaps matching TRBD1 (5 bases). Trimming cost V 3 bases and J 5 bases, with 13 bases left between them. This CDR3 is built from 14 residues. In germline, CDR1 is MGHDK, CDR2 SYGVNS. The CDR3 loop reads CASSEWQGWETQYF. The CDR3 DNA follows: TGTGCCAGCAGTGAGTGGCAGGGTTGGGAGACCCAGTACTTC.

The rearrangement links TRBV11-1 to TRBJ1-2; maybe TRBD1 (5 bases). The V gene lost 5 bases and the J gene lost 4 bases, with 20 bases spanning the gap. Germline CDR1 and CDR2: SGHAT and FQDESV (reference sequence). The CDR3 covers 16 residues. In nucleotides, the CDR3 is TGTGCCAGCAGCCCAATCGGGGGGAGGGTTGGCTATGGCTACACCTTC. Translation gives CASSPIGGRVGYGYTF.

Here the CDR3 reads CASRRQGWSNQPQHF. CDR3 coding DNA: TGTGCCAGCAGAAGACAGGGTTGGAGCAATCAGCCCCAGCATTTT. The chain joins TRBV6-1 to TRBJ1-5; 7 bases line up with TRBD1. This CDR3 has 15 residues. CDR1 and CDR2 (germline): MNHNS, SASEGT. The trim removed 6 bases at V and 1 base at J, leaving 6 bases unmatched.

The chain recombines TRBV7-6 with TRBJ2-1, with TRBD2 matching 14 bases. The CDR3 covers 17 residues. The V and J ends lost 3 bases and 6 bases, in that order; junction bases with no gene match: 7. Germline V CDR1 and CDR2: SGHVS, FNYEAQ. CDR3: CASSFGTSGSDGNEQFF. The CDR3 DNA is TGTGCCAGCAGCTTTGGGACTAGCGGGAGTGATGGCAATGAGCAGTTCTTC. Full variable domain (outside the CDR3, taken from reference TRBV7-6 and TRBJ2-1): GAGVSQSPRYKVTKRGQDVALRCDPISGHVSLYWYRQALGQGPEFLTYFNYEAQQDKSGLPNDRFSAERPEGSISTLTIQRTEQRDSAMYRCASSFGTSGSDGNEQFFGPGTRLTVL.

The gene calls are TRBV6-1 and TRBJ1-2; D is perhaps TRBD1 (5 bases). This CDR3 contains 15 residues. V dropped 2 bases and J dropped 5 bases, with 15 bases sitting between them. The germline V gene encodes CDR1 MNHNS and CDR2 SASEGT. The DNA of the CDR3 is TGTGCCAGCAGTGAACAAGGGTCGGGGGAGTATGGCTACACCTTC. This codes for CASSEQGSGEYGYTF.

In its sample, this clone was seen once. This chain connects TRBV7-3 to TRBJ2-3, with 9 positions matching TRBD1. Trimming cost V 5 bases and J 4 bases; bases outside gene matches: 7. CDR3 length: 15 residues. Germline V lookup: CDR1 SGHTA, CDR2 FQGTGA. CDR3 sequence reads: CASSETGGSADTQYF. The CDR3 coding sequence is TGTGCCAGCAGCGAGACAGGGGGTAGCGCAGATACGCAGTATTTT.

The V call is TRBV27, the J call TRBJ2-1; tentatively, D is TRBD2 (5 bases). The germline V gene has CDR1 MNHEY and CDR2 SMNVEV (reference sequence). V was pared by 2 bases and J by 5 bases, with 10 bases between. The CDR3 runs to 14 residues. The CDR3 spells CASSLIGKHNEQFF. The DNA for the CDR3 is TGTGCCAGCAGTTTAATCGGGAAACACAATGAGCAGTTCTTC.

The chain combines TRBV7-9 with TRBJ1-2; no firm D call. The CDR3 length is 14 residues. The V and J ends lost 1 base and 4 bases respectively, with 10 bases between them. From germline, CDR1 is SEHNR and CDR2 FQNEAQ (reference sequence). CDR3 protein: CASSLVREFYGYTF. The CDR3 bases are TGTGCCAGCAGCTTAGTTCGGGAATTCTATGGCTACACCTTC.

The chain couples TRBV5-1 to TRBJ2-1, with 7 bases fitting TRBD2. The CDR3 covers 15 residues. Germline assignment: CDR1 SGHRS and CDR2 YFSETQ. The junction had 5 bases not matched to a gene; V was cut back by 3 bases and J by 2 bases. This CDR3 is CASSSSGGAYNEQFF. CDR3 bases: TGCGCCAGCAGCTCAAGTGGGGGGGCCTACAATGAGCAGTTCTTC.

The V call is TRBV27, the J call TRBJ2-1; 10 positions agree with TRBD2. The CDR3 extends over 14 amino acids. The J segment lost 13 bases and the V segment lost 4 bases, leaving 10 bases of the junction unmatched. Germline CDR1 MNHEY, CDR2 SMNVEV (reference sequence). CDR3 loop: CASSSLGQRGGQFF. DNA of the CDR3: TGTGCCAGCAGTTCCCTTGGACAGCGGGGGGGACAGTTCTTC.

The chain uses TRBV7-3 and TRBJ2-2, with TRBD2 matching over 9 bases. The CDR3 has 15 residues. The V and J ends lost 2 bases and 6 bases, in that order; junction bases with no gene match: 4. Germline V gene data show CDR1 as SGHTA and CDR2 as FQGTGA. CDR3 sequence reads: CASSLGLATPGELFF. The CDR3 DNA is TGTGCCAGCAGCTTAGGACTAGCGACCCCCGGGGAGCTGTTTTTT. Together with reference TRBV7-3 and TRBJ2-2, the CDR3 gives the full variable domain: GAGVSQTPSNKVTEKGKYVELRCDPISGHTALYWYRQSLGQGPEFLIYFQGTGAADDSGLPNDRFFAVRPEGSVSTLKIQRTERGDSAVYLCASSLGLATPGELFFGEGSRLTVL.

This clone was recorded only once. The chain has TRBV28 and TRBJ2-3; 11 bases fit TRBD2. This CDR3 is 18 amino acids long. The trim removed 5 bases at V and 6 bases at J, leaving 16 bases unmatched. Germline CDR1 is MDHEN and CDR2 is SYDVKM. This chain's CDR3 is CASSPPPGLAAGADTQYF. Here the CDR3 DNA reads TGTGCCAGCAGTCCTCCTCCGGGACTAGCGGCCGGGGCGGATACGCAGTATTTT.

This clone was seen just once. V usage is TRBV9 and J usage is TRBJ1-5, with a tentative D call TRBD1 (6 bases). Between the trimmed V and J ends, which lost 3 bases and 0 bases, there was a span of 10 bases. Germline V gene lookup returns CDR1 SGDLS and CDR2 YYNGEE. There are 15 residues in the CDR3. The CDR3 region is CASSAYRDSNQPQHF. CDR3 coding DNA: TGTGCCAGCAGCGCTTACAGGGATAGCAATCAGCCCCAGCATTTT.

This chain connects TRBV28 to TRBJ1-1; unclear D gene. The CDR3 contains 16 residues. Germline V CDR1 and CDR2: MDHEN, SYDVKM. Trimming took off 4 bases at V and 7 bases at J, with 22 bases between the two ends. CDR3 sequence reads: CASSSGNFRSRSEAFF. CDR3 bases: TGTGCCAGCAGTTCGGGTAACTTCCGGTCGCGGAGTGAAGCTTTCTTT.

V and J are TRBV5-6 and TRBJ2-7; 11 nucleotides line up with TRBD2. This CDR3 is 15 amino acids long. From germline, CDR1 is SGHDT and CDR2 YYEEEE. The V segment lost 2 bases and the J segment 4 bases; nucleotides outside the gene matches: 5. This chain's CDR3 is CASSFLAGGLYEQYF. CDR3 DNA: TGTGCCAGCAGCTTCTTAGCGGGAGGGTTGTACGAGCAGTACTTC. Using reference TRBV5-6 and TRBJ2-7 for the parts outside the CDR3, the full variable domain is DAGVTQSPTHLIKTRGQQVTLRCSPKSGHDTVSWYQQALGQGPQFIFQYYEEEERQRGNFPDRFSGHQFPNYSSELNVNALLLGDSALYLCASSFLAGGLYEQYFGPGTRLTVT.

The chain joins TRBV6-5 to TRBJ2-7, with a possible D match to TRBD1 (5 bases). There are 10 residues in the CDR3. Trimming removed 10 bases at V and 5 bases at J, with 9 bases between. Per germline, CDR1 MNHEY and CDR2 SVGAGI. In DNA, the CDR3 is TGTGCCATCAAGGGGAACGAGCAGTACTTC. It specifies CAIKGNEQYF.

The rearrangement uses TRBV7-9 and TRBJ2-5, with TRBD2 matching over 7 bases. CDR3 length equals 12 residues. Germline loops: CDR1 SEHNR, CDR2 FQNEAQ (reference sequence). The V gene end was trimmed by 10 bases and the J gene end by 1 base; junction bases not matched to a gene: 3. The CDR3: CATAGVQETQYF. The CDR3 DNA follows: TGTGCCACCGCGGGGGTCCAAGAGACCCAGTACTTC. The variable domain in full, with the rest retrieved from reference TRBV7-9 and TRBJ2-5, is DTGVSQNPRHKITKRGQNVTFRCDPISEHNRLYWYRQTLGQGPEFLTYFQNEAQLEKSRLLSDRFSAERPKGSFSTLEIQRTEQGDSAMYLCATAGVQETQYFGPGTRLLVL.

The rearrangement uses TRBV4-2 and TRBJ2-3, with D possibly being TRBD2 (5 bases). Germline lookup yields CDR1 LGHNA and CDR2 YNFKEQ. The CDR3 has 15 residues. V lost 3 bases, J lost 0 bases, and 10 bases lay in between. This CDR3 reads CASSHRLASTDTQYF. DNA of the CDR3: TGTGCCAGCAGCCACCGCCTAGCTAGCACAGATACGCAGTATTTT.

The rearrangement links TRBV25-1 to TRBJ1-1; D not certain. The CDR3 is 14 residues long. Trimming took off 6 bases at V and 4 bases at J, with 15 bases between the two ends. Per the germline V gene, CDR1 is MGHDK and CDR2 is SYGVNS. The CDR3, as DNA: TGTGCCAGCAGCATGCCCGGGCGGGGCACTGAAGCTTTCTTT. This gives the protein CASSMPGRGTEAFF.

This clone appeared a single time. The CDR3 spells CASSLYPGQGSYEQYF. DNA of the CDR3: TGCGCCAGCAGCTTGTACCCTGGACAGGGGAGCTACGAGCAGTACTTC. J is TRBJ2-7 and V is TRBV5-1; 9 bases map to TRBD1. CDR3 length equals 16 residues. V lost 1 base to trimming and J lost 3 bases; unmatched junction nucleotides: 8. The germline V gene has CDR1 SGHRS and CDR2 YFSETQ.

The rearrangement uses TRBV7-2 and TRBJ2-2; 9 bases map to TRBD1. Germline V gene sequence: CDR1 SGHTA, CDR2 FQGNSA. With 5 bases clipped from V and 3 bases from J, the junction kept 10 bases outside the gene matches. The CDR3 spans 17 residues. The CDR3 protein is CASSLSQGQGYTGELFF. DNA of the CDR3: TGTGCCAGCAGCCTATCCCAGGGACAGGGCTACACCGGGGAGCTGTTTTTT. Using reference TRBV7-2 and TRBJ2-2 for the parts outside the CDR3, the full variable domain is GAGVSQSPSNKVTEKGKDVELRCDPISGHTALYWYRQSLGQGLEFLIYFQGNSAPDKSGLPSDRFSAERTGGSVSTLTIQRTQQEDSAVYLCASSLSQGQGYTGELFFGEGSRLTVL.

J is TRBJ2-2 and V is TRBV27, with 7 bases that match TRBD1. The germline V gene encodes CDR1 MNHEY and CDR2 SMNVEV (reference sequence). CDR3 length: 14 residues. The J segment lost 0 bases and the V segment lost 7 bases, leaving 2 bases of the junction unmatched. The DNA of the CDR3 is TGTGCCAGCATCGACAGGGCGAACACCGGGGAGCTGTTTTTT. Protein: CASIDRANTGELFF.

The V call is TRBV7-6, the J call TRBJ2-7, with 11 bases aligning to TRBD1. V lost 5 bases to trimming and J lost 3 bases; unmatched junction nucleotides: 9. CDR3 length equals 16 residues. From germline, CDR1 is SGHVS and CDR2 FNYEAQ. The CDR3, as DNA: TGTGCCAGCAGCAGGGGTCCGGGACAGGGGGACTACGAGCAGTACTTC. Amino acids: CASSRGPGQGDYEQYF.

The genes are TRBV11-3 and TRBJ2-1, with 13 bases identical to TRBD2. Trimming took 0 bases from V and 9 from J; bases not matched to a gene: 8. CDR3 length equals 17 residues. Looked up from germline, CDR1 is SGHNT and CDR2 is YENEEA. Here the CDR3 DNA reads TGTGCCAGCAGCTTAGAACTAGCGGGGGGGAAGATGGGTGAGCAGTTCTTC. It translates to CASSLELAGGKMGEQFF.

The CDR3 bases are TGTGCCATCAGACAGGGAGATTCACCCCTCCACTTT. Protein sequence: CAIRQGDSPLHF. The genes are TRBV10-3 and TRBJ1-6; D possibly corresponds to TRBD1 (6 bases). Germline-derived CDR1 and CDR2 are ENHRY and SYGVKD. The length of the CDR3 is 12 residues. Trimming removed 6 bases from V and 8 bases from J, with 8 bases in between.

This clone was detected once. The V gene is TRBV5-5, the J gene TRBJ2-7, with D possibly TRBD2 on 5 matching bases. CDR1 is SGHKS and CDR2 is YYEKEE in the germline V gene (reference sequence). This CDR3 has 15 residues. V was cut by 0 bases and J by 2 bases, with 12 bases left in between. In nucleotides, the CDR3 is TGTGCCAGCAGCTTGGTATCGTCGGGGACCTACGAGCAGTACTTC. It encodes CASSLVSSGTYEQYF.

This chain connects TRBV11-3 to TRBJ2-3; TRBD1 aligns across 8 bases. The CDR3 covers 16 residues. V was pared by 2 bases and J by 2 bases, with 6 bases of the junction left unmatched. In germline, CDR1 is SGHNT, CDR2 YENEEA. Here the CDR3 reads CASSLQGAFDTDTQYF. The CDR3 DNA reads as TGTGCCAGCAGCTTACAGGGGGCCTTTGACACAGATACGCAGTATTTT.

V usage is TRBV19 and J usage is TRBJ1-6; perhaps TRBD1 as D (6 bases). CDR3 length equals 17 residues. V shed 3 bases and J shed 10 bases, with 22 bases lying between them. Germline V gene data show CDR1 as LNHDA and CDR2 as SQIVND (reference sequence). DNA of the CDR3: TGTGCCAGTAGTATCACCTGGGGGGGCGCGTCGGAATCACCCCTCCACTTT. It specifies CASSITWGGASESPLHF.

The chain links TRBV28 to TRBJ1-1; D perhaps matches TRBD1 (6 bases). The CDR3 spans 12 residues. V was pared by 5 bases and J by 7 bases, with 11 bases between. Germline CDR1 reads MDHEN; CDR2 reads SYDVKM. CDR3 residues: CASSLRDNEAFF. In nucleotides, the CDR3 is TGTGCCAGCAGTCTCCGGGACAATGAAGCTTTCTTT.

The chain carries TRBV15 and TRBJ2-7; TRBD1 might be the D (5 bases). In germline, CDR1 is LNHNV, CDR2 YYDKDF (reference sequence). The CDR3 runs 15 residues. V lost 0 bases, J lost 3 bases, and 12 bases lay in between. The CDR3 region is CATSREGATSYEQYF. The CDR3 coding sequence is TGTGCCACCAGCAGAGAAGGGGCCACAAGCTACGAGCAGTACTTC.